The sequence of this T cell receptor (beta chain) was determined in a study of early T cells in non-severe SARS-CoV-2 infection. Study at large: Sequencing of bulk RNA from unsorted whole blood was done, without chain pairing.

Attached unique molecular identifiers marked individual cDNA molecules. MiXCR, applied by TCRdb to the 5' RACE reads, yields one record per CDR3 protein. The table has tens of thousands of distinct CDR3 sequences, approximately 15% seen once. This clonotype was recorded a few times. The CDR3 is 15 residues long. The V and J ends lost 4 bases and 3 bases, in that order; junction bases with no gene match: 6. The sample was whole blood, taken at baseline. V and J are TRBV12-3 or TRBV12-4 and TRBJ2-1; TRBD2 matches at 7 bases. This TCR came from an adult who was a healthcare worker with PCR-confirmed SARS-CoV-2 infection or an uninfected control (not recorded which). CDR3 protein: CASSSSSGGYNEQFF. The DNA for the CDR3 is TGTGCCAGCAGTTCCTCTAGCGGAGGCTACAATGAGCAGTTCTTC.